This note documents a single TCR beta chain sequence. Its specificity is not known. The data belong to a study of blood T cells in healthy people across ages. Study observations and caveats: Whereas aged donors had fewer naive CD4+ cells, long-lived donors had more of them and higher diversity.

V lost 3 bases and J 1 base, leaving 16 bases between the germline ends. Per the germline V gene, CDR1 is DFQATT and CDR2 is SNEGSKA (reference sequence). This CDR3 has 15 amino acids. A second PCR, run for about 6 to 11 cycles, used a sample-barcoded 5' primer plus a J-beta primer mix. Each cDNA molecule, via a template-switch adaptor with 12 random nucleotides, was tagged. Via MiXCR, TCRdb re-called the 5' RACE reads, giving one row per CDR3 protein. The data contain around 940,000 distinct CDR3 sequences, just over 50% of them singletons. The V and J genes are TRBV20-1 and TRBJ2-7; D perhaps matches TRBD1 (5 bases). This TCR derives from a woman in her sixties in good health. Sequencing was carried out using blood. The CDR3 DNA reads TGCAGTGCTAGGGCGGTGGGGCGTTCATCCTACGAGCAGTACTTC. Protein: CSARAVGRSSYEQYF.